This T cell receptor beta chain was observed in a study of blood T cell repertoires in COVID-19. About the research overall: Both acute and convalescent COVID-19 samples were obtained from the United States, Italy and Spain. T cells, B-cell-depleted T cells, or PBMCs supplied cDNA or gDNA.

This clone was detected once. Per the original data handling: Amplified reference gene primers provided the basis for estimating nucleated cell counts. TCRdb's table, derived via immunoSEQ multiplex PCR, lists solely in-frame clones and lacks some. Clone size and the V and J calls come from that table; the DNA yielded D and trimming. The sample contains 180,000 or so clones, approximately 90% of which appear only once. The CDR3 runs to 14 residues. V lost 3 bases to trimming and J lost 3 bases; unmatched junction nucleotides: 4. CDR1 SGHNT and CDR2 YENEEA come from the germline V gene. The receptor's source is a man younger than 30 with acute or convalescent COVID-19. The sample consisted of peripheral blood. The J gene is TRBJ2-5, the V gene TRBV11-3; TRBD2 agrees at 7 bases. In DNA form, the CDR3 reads TGTGCCAGCAGCTTTCGGGGGGAAGAAGAGACCCAGTACTTC. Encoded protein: CASSFRGEEETQYF.